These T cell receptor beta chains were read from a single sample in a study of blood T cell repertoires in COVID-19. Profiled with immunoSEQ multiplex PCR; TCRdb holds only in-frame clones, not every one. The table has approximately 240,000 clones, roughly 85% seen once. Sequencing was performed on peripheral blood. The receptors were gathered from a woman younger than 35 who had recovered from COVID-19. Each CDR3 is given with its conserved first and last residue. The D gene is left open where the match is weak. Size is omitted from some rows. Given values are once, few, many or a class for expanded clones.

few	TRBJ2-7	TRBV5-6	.	CASRSLYEQYF	TGTGCCAGCAGATCCCTCTACGAGCAGTACTTC
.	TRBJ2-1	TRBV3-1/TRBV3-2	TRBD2	CASSGTSLNEQFF	TGTGCCAGCAGCGGGACTAGCCTCAATGAGCAGTTCTTC
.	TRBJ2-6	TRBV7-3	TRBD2	CASREAGANVLTF	TGTGCCAGCCGGGAGGCTGGGGCCAACGTCCTGACTTTC
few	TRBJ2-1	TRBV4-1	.	CASSQPRLVRSYNEQFF	TGCGCCAGCAGCCAGCCTCGACTAGTGAGATCTTACAATGAGCAGTTCTTC
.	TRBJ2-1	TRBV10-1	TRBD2	CASSELAGGPYNEQFF	TGCGCCAGCAGTGAGTTAGCGGGAGGGCCATACAATGAGCAGTTCTTC
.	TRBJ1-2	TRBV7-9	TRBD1	CASSLAGTGKGYTF	TGTGCCAGCAGCTTAGCGGGGACAGGGAAAGGCTACACCTTC
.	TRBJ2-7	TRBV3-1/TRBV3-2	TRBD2	CASSLYSGAGSYEQYF	TGTGCCAGCAGCCTTTATAGCGGGGCGGGTTCCTACGAGCAGTACTTC
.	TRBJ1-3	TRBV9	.	CASSEDIYSGNTIYF	TGTGCCAGCAGCGAAGACATCTACTCTGGAAACACCATATATTTT
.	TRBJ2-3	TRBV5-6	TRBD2	CASSLLGLAVDTQYF	TGTGCCAGCAGCTTGTTGGGACTAGCAGTAGATACGCAGTATTTT
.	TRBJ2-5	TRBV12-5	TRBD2	CASGLAGVGGETQYF	TGTGCTAGTGGACTAGCGGGAGTGGGAGGAGAGACCCAGTACTTC
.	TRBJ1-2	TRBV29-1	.	CSVGDAGYGYTF	TGCAGCGTTGGAGACGCAGGGTACGGCTACACCTTC
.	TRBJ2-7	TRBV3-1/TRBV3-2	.	CASSSTGRTYEQYF	TGTGCCAGCAGCTCCACAGGACGGACCTACGAGCAGTACTTC
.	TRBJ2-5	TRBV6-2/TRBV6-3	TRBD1	CASSTGGRNENF	TGTGCCAGCAGTACAGGGGGTCGCAATGAAAACTTC
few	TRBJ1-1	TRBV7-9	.	CASSYLTANTEAFF	TGTGCCAGCAGCTACTTGACAGCGAACACTGAAGCTTTCTTT
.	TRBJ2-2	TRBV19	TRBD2	CAAQNPFSGRPDELFF	TGTGCCGCCCAAAACCCCTTTAGCGGGAGGCCGGATGAGCTGTTTTTT